Below are 5 T cell receptor beta chains sequenced from a single sample in a study of cytomegalovirus exposure and HLA in healthy donors. 13 Jbeta primers and 60 Vbeta primers were used for the PCR. TCRdb keeps only in-frame clones here, not all; method: immunoSEQ multiplex PCR. The sample shows about 84,000 clones, about three quarters of them seen only once. Sequenced: PBMCs. These TCRs come from a male donor in good health and CMV-seropositive.

The chain joins TRBV29-1 to TRBJ1-1; no clear D gene. The CDR3 covers 12 residues. Trimming left V 4 bases short and J 0 bases short, with 6 bases between. Germline V gene sequence: CDR1 SQVTM, CDR2 ANQGSEA. The CDR3 DNA is TGCAGCGTTGCATTAGTGAACACTGAAGCTTTCTTT. Residues: CSVALVNTEAFF.

The CDR3 here is CASSPALAGRIRTYEQYF. The CDR3 region has the DNA TGCGCCAGCAGCCCAGCCCTCGCAGGGCGAATTAGAACCTACGAGCAGTACTTC. The V call is TRBV5-1, the J call TRBJ2-7; TRBD1 is a possible D gene (5 bases). The V and J ends lost 4 bases and 2 bases respectively, with 25 bases between them. This CDR3 spans 18 amino acids. Germline CDR1 is SGHRS and CDR2 is YFSETQ.

V usage is TRBV6-6 and J usage is TRBJ2-1; no clear D. The V gene lost 6 bases and the J gene lost 0 bases, with 12 bases spanning the gap. Germline values: CDR1 MNHNY, CDR2 SVGAGI (reference sequence). The CDR3 is 15 residues long. CDR3 protein: CASSNKPSSYNEQFF. DNA of the CDR3: TGTGCCAGCAGCAATAAACCCAGCTCCTACAATGAGCAGTTCTTC.

The chain combines TRBV6-1 with TRBJ1-4; D remains unclear. The germline V and J ends were trimmed by 8 bases and 10 bases, with 14 bases remaining between them. Looked up from germline, CDR1 is MNHNS and CDR2 is SASEGT. The CDR3 covers 12 residues. CDR3 in DNA: TGTGCCAGCTATTTCTACGAGGGAAAACTGTTTTTT. This gives the protein CASYFYEGKLFF.

Only a few counts were recorded for this clone. The chain links TRBV19 to TRBJ2-7; D gene unclear. In germline, CDR1 is LNHDA, CDR2 SQIVND (reference sequence). Trimming removed 6 bases at V and 4 bases at J, with 10 bases between. This CDR3 comprises 12 residues. This CDR3 reads CASSSEQYEQYF. For the CDR3, the DNA is TGTGCCAGTAGCTCGGAGCAATACGAGCAGTACTTC.